The present TCR beta chain was sequenced within a study of T cells in Graves' hyperthyroidism and ophthalmopathy. Points from the study as a whole: In simple terms, a model built on 13 V-J features told ophthalmopathy apart from stable hyperthyroidism. Most thyroid clonotypes with frequency above 0.001 were detected in blood.

Authors of the study amplified TCR beta CDR3 regions from RNA transcripts. Researchers ran a first-round RT-PCR on the TCR CDR3 using the HTBI primer set. One entry per CDR3 protein, called by TCRdb with MiXCR from the multiplex PCR reads. The data hold fewer than 700,000 distinct CDR3 sequences, with 16% observed a single time. This clonotype was seen at least ten times. Its antigen is not known. CDR3 size: 16 residues. Germline V gene lookup returns CDR1 SEHNR and CDR2 FQNEAQ (reference sequence). V was pared by 0 bases and J by 0 bases, with 3 bases of the junction left unmatched. Hyperthyroidism in the patients, aged 18 to 65, was newly diagnosed and under 2 months in duration. Orbital computed tomography and thyroid ultrasound, together with serum TRAb and thyroxine and clinical symptoms, were used for diagnoses.

This clonotype originated in a woman aged 25 to 45 with Graves' hyperthyroidism. The V call is TRBV7-9, the J call TRBJ2-3; 7 nucleotides match TRBD2. The sequencing sample was made of blood. This chain's CDR3 is CASSLAPRESTDTQYF. The CDR3 region has the DNA TGTGCCAGCAGCTTAGCCCCGCGGGAGAGCACAGATACGCAGTATTTT.